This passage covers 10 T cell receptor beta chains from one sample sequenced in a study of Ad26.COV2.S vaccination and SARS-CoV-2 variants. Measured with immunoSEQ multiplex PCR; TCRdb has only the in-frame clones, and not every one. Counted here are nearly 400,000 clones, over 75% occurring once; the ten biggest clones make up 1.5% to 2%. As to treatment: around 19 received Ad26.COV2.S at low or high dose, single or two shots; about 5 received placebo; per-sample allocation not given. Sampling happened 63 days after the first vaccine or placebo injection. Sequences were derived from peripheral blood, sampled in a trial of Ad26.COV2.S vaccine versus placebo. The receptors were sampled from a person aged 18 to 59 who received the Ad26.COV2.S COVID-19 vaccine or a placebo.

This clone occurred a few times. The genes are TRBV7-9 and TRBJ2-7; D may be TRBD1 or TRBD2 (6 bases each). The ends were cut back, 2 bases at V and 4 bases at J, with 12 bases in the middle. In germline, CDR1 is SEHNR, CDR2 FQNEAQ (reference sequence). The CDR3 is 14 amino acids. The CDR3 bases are TGTGCCAGCAGCTTATTAACAGGGAGGTACGAGCAGTACTTC. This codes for CASSLLTGRYEQYF.

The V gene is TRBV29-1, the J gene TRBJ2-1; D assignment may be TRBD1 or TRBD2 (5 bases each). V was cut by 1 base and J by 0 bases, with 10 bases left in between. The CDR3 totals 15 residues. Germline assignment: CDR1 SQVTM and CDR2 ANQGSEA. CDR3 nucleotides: TGCAGCGTTGAAGGGGACCGAAGCTCCTACAATGAGCAGTTCTTC. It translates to CSVEGDRSSYNEQFF.

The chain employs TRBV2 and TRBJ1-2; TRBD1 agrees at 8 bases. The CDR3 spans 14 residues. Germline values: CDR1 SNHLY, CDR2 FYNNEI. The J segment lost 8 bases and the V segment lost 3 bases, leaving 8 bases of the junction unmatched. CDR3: CASSDRTGRRGYTF. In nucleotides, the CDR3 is TGTGCCAGCAGTGACAGGACAGGGAGACGAGGCTACACCTTC.

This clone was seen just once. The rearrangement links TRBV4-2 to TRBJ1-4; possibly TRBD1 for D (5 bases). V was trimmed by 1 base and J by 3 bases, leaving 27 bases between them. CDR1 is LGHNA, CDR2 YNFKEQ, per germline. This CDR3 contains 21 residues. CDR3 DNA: TGTGCCAGCAGCCAAGCCCGTTGGGACGCCCGACTAGCGGTGGCTAATGAAAAACTGTTTTTT. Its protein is CASSQARWDARLAVANEKLFF.

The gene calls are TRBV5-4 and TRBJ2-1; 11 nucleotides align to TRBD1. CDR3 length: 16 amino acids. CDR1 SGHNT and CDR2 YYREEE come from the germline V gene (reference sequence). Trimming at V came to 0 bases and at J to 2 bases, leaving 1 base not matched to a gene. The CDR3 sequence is CASSLGTGGAYNEQFF. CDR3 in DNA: TGTGCCAGCAGCTTGGGGACAGGGGGCGCCTACAATGAGCAGTTCTTC.

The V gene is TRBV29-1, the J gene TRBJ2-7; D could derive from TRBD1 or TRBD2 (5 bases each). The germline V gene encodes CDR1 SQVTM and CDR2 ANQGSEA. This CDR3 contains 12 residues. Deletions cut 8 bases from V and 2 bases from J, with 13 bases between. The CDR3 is CSFSEGPYEQYF. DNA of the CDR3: TGCAGCTTCAGCGAGGGACCCTACGAGCAGTACTTC.

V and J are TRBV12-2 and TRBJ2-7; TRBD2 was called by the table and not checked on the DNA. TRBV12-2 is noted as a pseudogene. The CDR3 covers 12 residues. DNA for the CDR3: TGTGCAAGTCGCGCCTCTAGTGCCGAGCAGTACTTC. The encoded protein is CASRASSAEQYF.

This CDR3 is CATTHSGANVLTF. CDR3 nucleotides: TGTGCCACCACCCACTCTGGGGCCAACGTCCTGACTTTC. This sequence joins TRBV6-5 and TRBJ2-6; no firm D call. The germline V gene has CDR1 MNHEY and CDR2 SVGAGI. The CDR3 covers 13 residues. V was pared by 10 bases and J by 0 bases, with 7 bases between.

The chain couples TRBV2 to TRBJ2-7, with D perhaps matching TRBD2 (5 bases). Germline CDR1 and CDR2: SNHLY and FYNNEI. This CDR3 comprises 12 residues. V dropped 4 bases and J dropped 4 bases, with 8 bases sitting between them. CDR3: CASSGGAYEQYF. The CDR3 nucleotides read TGTGCCAGCAGTGGGGGAGCGTACGAGCAGTACTTC.

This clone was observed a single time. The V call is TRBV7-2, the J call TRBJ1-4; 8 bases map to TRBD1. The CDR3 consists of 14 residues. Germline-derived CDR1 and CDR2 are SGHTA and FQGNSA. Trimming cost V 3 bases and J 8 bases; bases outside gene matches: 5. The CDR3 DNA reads TGTGCCAGCAGCTTTGGACAGGGCGGGGAAAAACTGTTTTTT. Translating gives CASSFGQGGEKLFF.